This is a list of T cell receptor beta chains from one sample in a study of T cell responses to AZD1222 COVID-19 vaccine. The table came from immunoSEQ multiplex PCR; TCRdb's copy has only in-frame clones and leaves some out. This table holds about 97,000 clones, roughly nine tenths found once. The source material was peripheral blood, sampled on day 0 of AZD1222 vaccination. All receptors come from an adult in good health. Both conserved end residues are part of each CDR3. D genes are given only for firm matches. The size field is filled for only some rows; it gives once, few, many or a size class.

clone size: -; D gene: -; J gene: TRBJ2-3; V gene: TRBV6-1; CDR3 DNA: TGTGCCAGCAGTGAAGTTTATGGGGAAACGCAGTATTTT; CDR3 protein: CASSEVYGETQYF
clone size: -; D gene: -; J gene: TRBJ1-1; V gene: TRBV6-5; CDR3 DNA: TGTGCCAGCAGCCTGGTTGGGGGGCGCCGAGAGGCTTTCTTT; CDR3 protein: CASSLVGGRREAFF
clone size: -; D gene: -; J gene: TRBJ1-5; V gene: TRBV7-3; CDR3 DNA: TGTGCCAGCAGCTTAAGGCCAACGGGCAATCAGCCCCAGCATTTT; CDR3 protein: CASSLRPTGNQPQHF
clone size: -; D gene: TRBD2; J gene: TRBJ2-1; V gene: TRBV5-1; CDR3 DNA: TGCGCCAGCAGCTTGATCGGTACTAGCGGGGGGGATGAGCAGTTCTTC; CDR3 protein: CASSLIGTSGGDEQFF
clone size: -; D gene: -; J gene: TRBJ1-1; V gene: TRBV3-1/TRBV3-2; CDR3 DNA: TGTGCCAGCAGCCAAGGCGGAGGCGGGGCTGAAGCTTTCTTT; CDR3 protein: CASSQGGGGAEAFF
clone size: -; D gene: TRBD1; J gene: TRBJ1-2; V gene: TRBV30; CDR3 DNA: TGTGCCTGGAGCGGACAGGTTGCCGGTGGCTACACCTTC; CDR3 protein: CAWSGQVAGGYTF
clone size: -; D gene: TRBD1; J gene: TRBJ1-2; V gene: TRBV30; CDR3 DNA: TGTGCCTGGAGGGTCACAGGGGGCGGCTATGGCTACACCTTC; CDR3 protein: CAWRVTGGGYGYTF
clone size: -; D gene: TRBD2; J gene: TRBJ2-1; V gene: TRBV30; CDR3 DNA: TGTGCCTGGAGCGACCTCCCTAGCGGGAGCCACAATGAGCAGTTCTTC; CDR3 protein: CAWSDLPSGSHNEQFF
clone size: -; D gene: -; J gene: TRBJ1-4; V gene: TRBV7-2; CDR3 DNA: TGTGCCAGCAGCTTAGTTAGACAGTCTAATGAAAAACTGTTTTTT; CDR3 protein: CASSLVRQSNEKLFF
clone size: -; D gene: -; J gene: TRBJ2-7; V gene: TRBV11-3; CDR3 DNA: TGTGCCAGCAGCTTAGATGCATCCTACGAGCAGTACTTC; CDR3 protein: CASSLDASYEQYF
clone size: -; D gene: -; J gene: TRBJ2-1; V gene: TRBV6-5; CDR3 DNA: TGTGCCATAGTAGTTCGACAAACCTACAATGAGCAGTTCTTC; CDR3 protein: CAIVVRQTYNEQFF
clone size: -; D gene: TRBD2; J gene: TRBJ2-3; V gene: TRBV11-1; CDR3 DNA: TGTGCCAGCAGCTTAATGGCTAGCGGGTCCACAGATACGCAGTATTTT; CDR3 protein: CASSLMASGSTDTQYF
clone size: few; D gene: -; J gene: TRBJ1-3; V gene: TRBV9; CDR3 DNA: TGTGCCAGCAGCGCACCGGGACGTAGAAACACCATATATTTT; CDR3 protein: CASSAPGRRNTIYF
clone size: -; D gene: -; J gene: TRBJ1-1; V gene: TRBV5-6; CDR3 DNA: TGTGCCAGCAGCTTCCAGAACACTGAAGCTTTCTTT; CDR3 protein: CASSFQNTEAFF
clone size: -; D gene: -; J gene: TRBJ1-5; V gene: TRBV4-3; CDR3 DNA: TGCGCCAGCAGCCAAGAATGGCAGGGCAATCAGCCCCAGCATTTT; CDR3 protein: CASSQEWQGNQPQHF
clone size: -; D gene: TRBD1; J gene: TRBJ1-2; V gene: TRBV2; CDR3 DNA: TGTGCCAGCACCCACCCGATTCGGGACAGGGTAGACTATGGCTACACCTTC; CDR3 protein: CASTHPIRDRVDYGYTF
clone size: -; D gene: TRBD1; J gene: TRBJ1-4; V gene: TRBV11-1; CDR3 DNA: TGTGCCAGCAGCTTAACAGGGGCGCCCGAAAAACTGTTTTTT; CDR3 protein: CASSLTGAPEKLFF
clone size: -; D gene: -; J gene: TRBJ1-2; V gene: TRBV10-3; CDR3 DNA: TGTGCCATCAGTGCCACCGGGACGGATCATTTCTATGGCTACACCTTC; CDR3 protein: CAISATGTDHFYGYTF
clone size: -; D gene: -; J gene: TRBJ1-1; V gene: TRBV6-5; CDR3 DNA: TGTGCCAGCAGTTACTGGGGGGGCATCGGGACTGAAGCTTTCTTT; CDR3 protein: CASSYWGGIGTEAFF
clone size: -; D gene: -; J gene: TRBJ1-4; V gene: TRBV9; CDR3 DNA: TGTGCCAGCAGCGTAGGGGGTGCCTCGATCCCCAAACTGTTTTTT; CDR3 protein: CASSVGGASIPKLFF
clone size: -; D gene: -; J gene: TRBJ1-4; V gene: TRBV6-1; CDR3 DNA: TGTGCCAGCAGTGAACTCAGGGCAGCTAATGAAAAACTGTTTTTT; CDR3 protein: CASSELRAANEKLFF
clone size: -; D gene: TRBD2; J gene: TRBJ2-3; V gene: TRBV9; CDR3 DNA: TGTGCCAGCAGCGTAAGGGCTAGCGGGGCACCCACAGATACGCAGTATTTT; CDR3 protein: CASSVRASGAPTDTQYF
clone size: once; D gene: TRBD1; J gene: TRBJ1-1; V gene: TRBV6-5; CDR3 DNA: TGTGCCAGCATAAGGGGACAGGGTGACGGCGCTGAAGCTTTCTTT; CDR3 protein: CASIRGQGDGAEAFF
clone size: -; D gene: -; J gene: TRBJ2-1; V gene: TRBV3-1/TRBV3-2; CDR3 DNA: TGTGCCAGCAGCCGGGCCTTCAATGAGCAGTTCTTC; CDR3 protein: CASSRAFNEQFF
clone size: -; D gene: -; J gene: TRBJ2-1; V gene: TRBV10-1; CDR3 DNA: TGCGCCAGCAGTTTCTCTTTCTCCTACAATGAGCAGTTCTTC; CDR3 protein: CASSFSFSYNEQFF
clone size: -; D gene: TRBD2; J gene: TRBJ2-1; V gene: TRBV4-1; CDR3 DNA: TGCGCCAGCAGCCAACAGACTAGCGGGAGGTCTAGCTCCTACAATGAGCAGTTCTTC; CDR3 protein: CASSQQTSGRSSSYNEQFF
clone size: -; D gene: TRBD1; J gene: TRBJ1-2; V gene: TRBV9; CDR3 DNA: TGTGCCAGCAGCGTAGGGACAGGTTCTAACTATGGCTACACCTTC; CDR3 protein: CASSVGTGSNYGYTF
clone size: -; D gene: -; J gene: TRBJ1-4; V gene: TRBV7-2; CDR3 DNA: TGTGCCAGCAGCCTACCTGCATCTGGGGAAAAACTGTTTTTT; CDR3 protein: CASSLPASGEKLFF
clone size: -; D gene: TRBD1; J gene: TRBJ2-2; V gene: TRBV28; CDR3 DNA: TGTGCCAGCATCCAAGGTGGGGACAGGGCCACCGGGGAGCTGTTTTTT; CDR3 protein: CASIQGGDRATGELFF
clone size: -; D gene: -; J gene: TRBJ1-1; V gene: TRBV19; CDR3 DNA: TGTGCCAGTAGTCCCCGTATGAACACTGAAGCTTTCTTT; CDR3 protein: CASSPRMNTEAFF
clone size: -; D gene: TRBD1; J gene: TRBJ2-2; V gene: TRBV3-1/TRBV3-2; CDR3 DNA: TGTGCCAGCAGCCAACACCCGAGGACAGGGGTATCGGCGAACACCGGGGAGCTGTTTTTT; CDR3 protein: CASSQHPRTGVSANTGELFF
clone size: -; D gene: TRBD2; J gene: TRBJ2-1; V gene: TRBV7-3; CDR3 DNA: TGTGCCAGCAGCTTTAGCGGGAGAAGAAATGAGCAGTTCTTC; CDR3 protein: CASSFSGRRNEQFF
clone size: -; D gene: -; J gene: TRBJ1-1; V gene: TRBV6-5; CDR3 DNA: TGTGCCAGCAGCCTGGACAGAGGCACTGAAGCTTTCTTT; CDR3 protein: CASSLDRGTEAFF
clone size: -; D gene: TRBD1; J gene: TRBJ1-1; V gene: TRBV7-3; CDR3 DNA: TGTGCCAGCAGCCAGGGACAGACCACTGAAGCTTTCTTT; CDR3 protein: CASSQGQTTEAFF
clone size: once; D gene: -; J gene: TRBJ2-3; V gene: TRBV14; CDR3 DNA: TGTGCCAGCAGCTTACTTAGAACGGGAGCCGCAGATACGCAGTATTTT; CDR3 protein: CASSLLRTGAADTQYF